The clone carrying this TCR beta chain was seen ten or more times. V lost 5 bases and J lost 9; bases outside the gene matches: 14. The CDR3 is made up of 14 amino acids. Per the germline V gene, CDR1 is SQVTM and CDR2 is ANQGSEA. TCRdb processed the 5' RACE reads anew with MiXCR; each CDR3 protein has one entry. The table has tens of thousands of distinct CDR3 sequences, around a tenth seen once. The sample originates from a study of early T cells in non-severe SARS-CoV-2 infection. The sequenced material came from whole blood. The TCR sequence derives from an adult who was a healthcare worker with PCR-confirmed SARS-CoV-2 infection or an uninfected control (not recorded which). The genes are TRBV29-1 and TRBJ2-5, with 8 bases identical to TRBD2. Here the CDR3 reads CSVLASGGPRAQYF. CDR3 DNA sequence: TGCAGCGTTCTGGCCAGCGGGGGCCCCAGGGCCCAGTACTTC.